This T cell receptor (beta chain) stems from a study of blood T cell repertoires in COVID-19. Deletions cut 2 bases from V and 0 bases from J, with 21 bases between. The germline V gene encodes CDR1 SGHDT and CDR2 YYEEEE. This CDR3 spans 19 amino acids. The assay was immunoSEQ multiplex PCR, and TCRdb's table has in-frame clones only and misses some. The data show about 400,000 clones, with roughly 88% seen just once and under 1.5% held by the top ten. Material for sequencing was peripheral blood. The TCR comes from a young woman with active or convalescent COVID-19. The rearrangement joins TRBV5-6 to TRBJ1-3; D may be TRBD1 (6 bases). The CDR3 loop reads CASSLSGADPDISGNTIYF. The CDR3 DNA sequence: TGTGCCAGCAGCTTATCAGGGGCCGATCCCGATATCTCTGGAAACACCATATATTTT.